This entry is about one TCR beta chain. Its antigen remains unidentified. No qualities accompany the bases; no much larger clone lies one base away. Genomic DNA was isolated from the sorted cells so that the TCRbeta CDR3 region could be sequenced. The immunoSEQ Assay was used for sequencing of TCRbeta CDR3 regions. The source is immuneACCESS, and TCRdb retained only in-frame sequences with V and J called. Part of the clones is not carried over; for the studies checked, unresolved V genes explain less than half of this, and the remainder is unexplained. In this sample the table shows tens of thousands of clones, roughly 84% of which occur a single time. The leading ten clones occupy around 1.1% of the sample. The CDR3, cysteine through phenylalanine, is 15 amino acids long. Just CDR3 DNA is preserved here, 45 bases in frame from base 1. Germline trimming amounts to 5 bases on V and 0 bases on J, with 6 as the count of junction bases outside the gene matches. In the germline V gene, CDR1 corresponds to MNHEY and CDR2 to SVGAGI.

The data were obtained in a study of OX40 agonist ivuxolimab in advanced cancers. About the study as a whole: Ivuxolimab was a fully human IgG2 agonistic monoclonal antibody targeting the costimulatory receptor OX40 (CD134). Partial responses occurred in three dose-escalation patients, of whom one had hepatocellular carcinoma and two had cutaneous melanoma. Prior anti-PD-1, anti-PD-L1 or anti-CTLA-4 therapy was permitted, and checkpoint inhibitors had been received by around 39% of dose-escalation patients. The monotherapy dose-escalation portion (N = 52 patients) of the phase I ivuxolimab trial is reported in the paper. In the dose-escalation cohort, around 80% of patients were male, and the mean age was 60 years with a range of roughly 20 to 85. Intravenous ivuxolimab was administered to patients every 2 weeks at six dose levels: 0.01, 0.1, 0.3, 1.5, 3 and 10 mg/kg. Of the approximately 50 dose-escalation patients, hepatocellular carcinoma was present in around 19, melanoma in around 15, renal cell carcinoma in 9 and head and neck cancer in 9. Peripheral TCRbeta sequencing was intended to test whether TCR sequence diversity was altered and clonal T-cell expansion was caused by ivuxolimab.

Patients with a history of autoimmune disease or receiving systemic immunosuppression were excluded from the trial. Peripheral blood for TCR sequencing was collected from all dose cohorts at baseline, on cycle 4 day 1, and on cycle 7 day 1. The samples were taken from a phase I, first-in-human, multicenter, open-label dose-escalation trial of ivuxolimab. Adults with locally advanced or metastatic melanoma, renal cell carcinoma, hepatocellular carcinoma or head and neck squamous cell carcinoma were enrolled in the trial. Before TCR sequencing, CD4+ and CD8+ T cells were separately sorted from peripheral blood. General findings and caveats noted by the study authors: Antigen specificity was not determined for the clonally expanded peripheral T cells. Partial responders in the 0.1-3.0 mg/kg groups had among the lowest normalized peripheral clonal expansion, especially among CD8+ T cells. Clonal expansion of both CD4+ and CD8+ blood T cells was observed from baseline to week 6 at doses 0.1 to 3.0 mg/kg. After ivuxolimab, CD8+ T cells had more expanded clones than CD4+ T cells on average. Low levels of normalized T-cell clonal expansion were also seen in some nonresponding patients.

The material was CD4+ or CD8+ T cells sorted from blood, obtained in a trial of the OX40 agonist ivuxolimab. This clonotype was sampled from an adult with an advanced solid tumor such as melanoma, head and neck, liver or kidney cancer. The chain couples TRBV6-5 to TRBJ1-1; 7 nucleotides in the junction match TRBD1. The sequence in DNA is TGTGCCAGCAGTCGGACAGGCATCATGAACACTGAAGCTTTCTTT. Its translation is CASSRTGIMNTEAFF.